Following are 15 T cell receptor beta chains from one sample sequenced in a study of CD8 T cells in ankylosing spondylitis. Study-wide findings and caveats: One TCR beta motif, made up of under ten highly homologous variants, appeared characteristic of ankylosing spondylitis blood.

TCRdb used MiXCR to reprocess the 5' RACE reads, holding one entry per CDR3 protein. The data show some 450,000 distinct CDR3 sequences, 15% to 20% seen once. No antigen has been identified for these receptors. Sequencing was performed on blood, either unsorted or a sorted T cell fraction (not recorded which). Source of these receptors: a male donor with ankylosing spondylitis.

The chain has TRBV5-1 and TRBJ2-2; D is perhaps TRBD2 (5 bases). V lost 4 bases to trimming and J lost 4 bases, with 11 bases between them. Germline V gene data show CDR1 as SGHRS and CDR2 as YFSETQ. The CDR3 length is 14 residues. This CDR3 reads CASSPGLTTGELFF. In DNA, the CDR3 is TGCGCCAGCAGCCCCGGACTTACCACCGGGGAGCTGTTTTTT.

V usage is TRBV20-1 and J usage is TRBJ2-1; 7 bases align to TRBD2. This CDR3 region has 16 residues. Germline-derived CDR1 and CDR2 are DFQATT and SNEGSKA (reference sequence). V shed 4 bases and J 0 bases; nucleotides not matched to a gene: 9. The CDR3 here is CSAINLAASSYNEQFF. CDR3 DNA: TGCAGTGCTATTAACCTAGCGGCGAGCTCCTACAATGAGCAGTTCTTC.

This clonotype was detected only a few times. The chain employs TRBV7-2 and TRBJ2-1; a possible D gene is TRBD1 (5 bases). In germline, CDR1 is SGHTA, CDR2 FQGNSA. V lost 5 bases and J 4 bases, leaving 18 bases between the germline ends. The CDR3 has 16 amino acids. The CDR3 loop reads CASSPTGALPYNEQFF. In nucleotides, the CDR3 is TGTGCCAGCAGCCCTACAGGCGCCCTCCCTTACAATGAGCAGTTCTTC.

The genes are TRBV11-3 and TRBJ2-2; D unresolved. The germline V gene has CDR1 SGHNT and CDR2 YENEEA. The length of the CDR3 is 13 residues. The V end lost 4 bases, the J end lost 6 bases, and 9 bases lay between the germline ends. Here the CDR3 DNA reads TGTGCCAGCAGCTCCCTCATCTCCGGGGAGCTGTTTTTT. It codes for CASSSLISGELFF.

This chain connects TRBV6-2 or TRBV6-3 to TRBJ2-7; 9 bases are shared with TRBD1. CDR1 MNHEY and CDR2 SVGEGT come from the germline V gene. The V and J ends lost 6 bases and 2 bases, in that order; junction bases with no gene match: 8. This CDR3 spans 15 amino acids. The CDR3 region is CASSPTGGAAYEQYF. In DNA, the CDR3 is TGTGCCAGCAGCCCTACAGGGGGCGCAGCCTACGAGCAGTACTTC.

The chain is built from TRBV6-1 and TRBJ2-6, with D possibly TRBD1 on 6 matching bases. This CDR3 has 16 amino acids. Germline V CDR1 and CDR2: MNHNS, SASEGT. Trimming removed 5 bases at V and 0 bases at J, with 11 bases between. CDR3 in DNA: TGTGCCAGCAGTCGCAAAGGGGGCTCTGGGGCCAACGTCCTGACTTTC. Amino acids: CASSRKGGSGANVLTF.

The chain carries TRBV5-8 and TRBJ2-7, with TRBD1 matching 8 bases. The V segment lost 0 bases and the J segment 8 bases; nucleotides outside the gene matches: 4. Germline CDR1 reads SGHTS; CDR2 reads YDEGEE. The CDR3 is 13 amino acids. The CDR3 DNA is TGTGCCAGCAGCTTGGGCGACAGGGGCAAGCAGTACTTC. It specifies CASSLGDRGKQYF. The whole variable domain, remainder taken from reference TRBV5-8 and TRBJ2-7, is EAGVTQSPTHLIKTRGQQATLRCSPISGHTSVYWYQQALGLGLQFLLWYDEGEERNRGNFPPRFSGRQFPNYSSELNVNALELEDSALYLCASSLGDRGKQYFGPGTRLTVT.

This clonotype was picked up a small number of times. The chain recombines TRBV3-1 with TRBJ2-7; D gene unclear. The V end lost 3 bases, the J end lost 3 bases, and 12 bases lay between the germline ends. Germline CDR1 is LGHDT and CDR2 is YNNKEL (reference sequence). This CDR3 region has 14 residues. The CDR3 sequence is CASSHPGPVYEQYF. The CDR3 DNA reads as TGTGCCAGCAGCCACCCTGGACCCGTCTACGAGCAGTACTTC.

This clonotype was counted between two and nine times. The CDR3 nucleotides are TGTGCCAGCGCTACTACCGGGACCGCCTACGAGCAGTACTTC. It yields the protein CASATTGTAYEQYF. This chain links TRBV14 with TRBJ2-7, with D perhaps being TRBD1 or TRBD2 (5 bases each). The CDR3 covers 14 residues. Trimming took off 8 bases at V and 2 bases at J, with 16 bases between the two ends. Per germline, CDR1 SGHDN and CDR2 FVKESK.

V and J are TRBV12-3 or TRBV12-4 and TRBJ2-1; 7 positions match TRBD2. CDR3 length: 13 residues. Trimming removed 3 bases from V and 8 bases from J; junction bases left unmatched: 4. Here the CDR3 reads CASSLGLRYEQFF. The CDR3 nucleotides read TGTGCCAGCAGTTTGGGACTACGGTATGAGCAGTTCTTC.

V usage is TRBV30 and J usage is TRBJ1-3, with unresolved D. The length of the CDR3 is 13 residues. The germline V gene has CDR1 GTSNPN and CDR2 SVGIG (reference sequence). Trimming shortened V by 5 bases and J by 2 bases, and 10 bases separated the two germline ends. The CDR3: CAWAAWAGNTIYF. The CDR3 nucleotides are TGTGCCTGGGCGGCTTGGGCTGGAAACACCATATATTTT.

Only a few counts were recorded for this clonotype. The chain recombines TRBV15 with TRBJ1-2, with unresolved D. Germline CDR1 LNHNV, CDR2 YYDKDF (reference sequence). Trimming took 0 bases from V and 2 from J, leaving 7 bases between them. CDR3 length: 14 amino acids. CDR3 region: CATSRDSRNYGYTF. The CDR3 coding sequence is TGTGCCACCAGCAGAGATTCCCGAAACTATGGCTACACCTTC.

This clonotype was seen only a few times. The gene calls are TRBV12-3 or TRBV12-4 and TRBJ1-4; 8 bases match TRBD1. The V and J ends lost 6 bases and 7 bases, in that order; junction bases with no gene match: 7. There are 14 residues in the CDR3. DNA of the CDR3: TGTGCCAGCAGCCGACAGGGGTGGGCTGAAAAACTGTTTTTT. It translates to CASSRQGWAEKLFF.

This clonotype was counted a few times. V usage is TRBV20-1 and J usage is TRBJ2-1; the D call may be TRBD1 or TRBD2 (5 bases each). Per germline, CDR1 DFQATT and CDR2 SNEGSKA (reference sequence). V was pared by 0 bases and J by 5 bases, with 17 bases between. The CDR3 runs 16 residues. The CDR3 sequence: CSARDWGLHPDNEQFF. The CDR3 DNA reads TGCAGTGCTAGAGATTGGGGGTTGCACCCGGACAATGAGCAGTTCTTC.

The chain links TRBV11-2 to TRBJ1-1, with TRBD1 matching 7 bases. Germline V gene data show CDR1 as SGHAT and CDR2 as FQNNGV. After removal of 0 bases from V and 1 base from J, the junction contained 2 bases not matched to a gene. The length of the CDR3 is 15 residues. CDR3 sequence: CASSLEGTANTEAFF. The CDR3 nucleotides are TGTGCCAGCAGCTTAGAAGGGACAGCGAACACTGAAGCTTTCTTT.